This T cell receptor (beta chain) emerged from a study of CD4 T cells in relation to SARS-CoV-2 and coronaviruses. Whole-study context: ViraFEST: roughly ten-day antigen culture of PBMCs, then TCR beta CDR3 sequencing. Shared crossreactive spike epitopes were mapped to their HLA restriction. Negative control cultures got HIV-1 Nef peptides or no peptide.

The CDR3 contains 15 residues. The germline V gene has CDR1 SGHAT and CDR2 FQNNGV. Trimming stripped 5 bases from V and 7 bases from J, with 15 bases between. With regard to this clone: Its cognate antigen is unknown.

Unexposed donor CD4+ T cells date from 2011-2018, before the COVID-19 pandemic. Isolation of CD4+ T cells took place after around 11 days in culture. As cell numbers allowed, unexposed-donor CD4+ T cells faced SARS-CoV-2 S/N and four cold-coronavirus spikes. Sequencing used immunoSEQ multiplex PCR; TCRdb keeps in-frame clones, though not all of them. The sample consists of some 30,000 clones, roughly 80% of them appearing once. The chain is built from TRBV11-2 and TRBJ1-6; no reliable D call. The material sequenced was CD4+ T cells from PBMCs, cultured in vitro. This TCR came from a human donor in good health. CDR3 in amino acids: CASSTPGKINSPLHF. DNA for the CDR3: TGTGCCAGCAGCACACCCGGGAAGATAAATTCACCCCTCCACTTT.